This T cell receptor (beta chain) is from a study of T cells in Graves' hyperthyroidism and ophthalmopathy. In the study overall: Peripheral blood was taken when the disease was first diagnosed, before any treatment began.

Authors of the study amplified TCR beta CDR3 regions from RNA transcripts. First-round RT-PCR targeting the TCR CDR3 was performed with the HTBI primer set. TCRdb analysed the multiplex PCR reads with MiXCR anew, one entry per CDR3 protein. The table includes around 560,000 distinct CDR3 sequences, around 17% detected once. Overall study results and limits: The blood repertoire included most of the expanded thyroid clonotypes above 0.001. Ophthalmopathy could be told apart from stable hyperthyroidism with a 13 V-J model.

CDR3 size: 19 residues. V lost 1 base to trimming and J lost 4 bases; unmatched junction nucleotides: 5. Germline V CDR1 and CDR2: KGHDR, SFDVKD. The study based diagnoses on clinical symptoms, serum thyroxine and TRAb, thyroid ultrasound and orbital computed tomography. This clonotype was seen a handful of times. No antigen is known for it. The chain has TRBV24-1 and TRBJ2-2; 16 bases match TRBD2. Sequenced input: blood. The TCR originated in a young woman with Graves' hyperthyroidism. This CDR3 reads CATSDFGTSGGGRTGELFF. CDR3 in DNA: TGTGCCACCAGTGATTTTGGGACTAGCGGGGGGGGCCGCACCGGGGAGCTGTTTTTT.